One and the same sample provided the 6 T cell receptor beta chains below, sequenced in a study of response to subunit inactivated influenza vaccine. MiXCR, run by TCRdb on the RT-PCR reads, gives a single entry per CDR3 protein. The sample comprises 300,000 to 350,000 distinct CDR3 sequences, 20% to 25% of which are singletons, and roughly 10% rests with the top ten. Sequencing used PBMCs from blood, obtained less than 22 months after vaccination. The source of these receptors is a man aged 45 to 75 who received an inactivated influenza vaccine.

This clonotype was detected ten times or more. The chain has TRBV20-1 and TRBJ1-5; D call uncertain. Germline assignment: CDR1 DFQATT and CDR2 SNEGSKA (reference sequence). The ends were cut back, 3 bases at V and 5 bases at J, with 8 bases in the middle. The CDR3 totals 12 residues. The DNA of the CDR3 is TGCAGTGCTAGCGACGGAGATCAGCCCCAGCATTTT. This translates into CSASDGDQPQHF.

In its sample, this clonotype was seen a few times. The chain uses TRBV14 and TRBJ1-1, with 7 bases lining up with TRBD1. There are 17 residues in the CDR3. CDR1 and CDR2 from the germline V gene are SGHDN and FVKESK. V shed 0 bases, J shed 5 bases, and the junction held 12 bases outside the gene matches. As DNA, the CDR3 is TGTGCCAGCAGCCAAGATTCGGCGAGGGGGCCGTGGACTGAAGCTTTCTTT. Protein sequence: CASSQDSARGPWTEAFF. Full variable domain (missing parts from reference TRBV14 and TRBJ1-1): EAGVTQFPSHSVIEKGQTVTLRCDPISGHDNLYWYRRVMGKEIKFLLHFVKESKQDESGMPNNRFLAERTGGTYSTLKVQPAELEDSGVYFCASSQDSARGPWTEAFFGQGTRLTVV.

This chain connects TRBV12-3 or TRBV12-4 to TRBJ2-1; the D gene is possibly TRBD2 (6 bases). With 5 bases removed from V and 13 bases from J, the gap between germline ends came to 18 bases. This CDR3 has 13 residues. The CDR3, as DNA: TGTGCCAGCAGTCCCCGGGACTCACAACCTCAGTTCTTC. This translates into CASSPRDSQPQFF.

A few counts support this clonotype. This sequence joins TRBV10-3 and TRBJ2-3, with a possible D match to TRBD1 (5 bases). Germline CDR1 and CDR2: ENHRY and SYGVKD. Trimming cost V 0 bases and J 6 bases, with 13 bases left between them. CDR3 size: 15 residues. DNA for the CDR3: TGTGCCATCAGTGAGTCTAGGCAGGGTCGGGATACGCAGTATTTT. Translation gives CAISESRQGRDTQYF.

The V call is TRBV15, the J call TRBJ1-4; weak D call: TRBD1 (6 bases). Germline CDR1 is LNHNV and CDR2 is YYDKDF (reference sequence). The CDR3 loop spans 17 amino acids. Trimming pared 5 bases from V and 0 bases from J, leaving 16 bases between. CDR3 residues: CATSVEGGVATNEKLFF. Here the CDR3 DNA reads TGTGCCACCAGCGTCGAGGGGGGAGTTGCAACTAATGAAAAACTGTTTTTT.

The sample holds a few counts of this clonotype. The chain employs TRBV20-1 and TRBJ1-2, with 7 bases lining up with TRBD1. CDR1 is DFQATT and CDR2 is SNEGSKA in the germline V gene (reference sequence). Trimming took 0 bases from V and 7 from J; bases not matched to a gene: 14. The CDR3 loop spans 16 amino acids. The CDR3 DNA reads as TGCAGTGCTAGAGATATGGGCTGGGCAGGGGGGCCTGGCTACACCTTC. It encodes CSARDMGWAGGPGYTF.